The 24 T cell receptor beta chains below were found in one sample sequenced in a study of cytomegalovirus exposure and HLA in healthy donors. Primers: 60 Vbeta forward and 13 Jbeta reverse. The protocol was immunoSEQ multiplex PCR, while the TCRdb copy is restricted to in-frame clones and leaves out a portion. The sample yields 150,000 to 200,000 clones, 75% to 85% seen once. Sequencing used PBMCs. The receptors were gathered from a woman in her forties or fifties in good health and CMV-seronegative.

The chain uses TRBV28 and TRBJ1-2; D gene ambiguous. The germline V and J ends were trimmed by 6 bases and 4 bases, with 18 bases remaining between them. The germline V gene encodes CDR1 MDHEN and CDR2 SYDVKM. The CDR3 extends over 15 amino acids. The CDR3 DNA sequence: TGTGCCAGCAGAGACTTCCTCACAAGTACCTATGGCTACACCTTC. This sequence encodes CASRDFLTSTYGYTF.

CDR3 coding DNA: TGCGCCAGCAGCCCTGGGGGGGTGGCCTCCTATGGCTACACCTTC. Its protein is CASSPGGVASYGYTF. This chain links TRBV5-1 with TRBJ1-2; possible D gene TRBD1, 5 bases. The CDR3 contains 15 residues. V lost 4 bases and J lost 4, with 17 bases in between. Germline CDR1 is SGHRS and CDR2 is YFSETQ.

This clone was seen a single time. The V gene is TRBV9, the J gene TRBJ1-6; TRBD1 agrees at 8 bases. This CDR3 is 15 amino acids long. V was clipped by 2 bases and J by 9 bases; unmatched bases: 7. Germline CDR1 reads SGDLS; CDR2 reads YYNGEE. The CDR3 nucleotides are TGTGCCAGCAGCGTTAAGACAGGGGAGAGTTCACCCCTCCACTTT. It codes for CASSVKTGESSPLHF.

The chain uses TRBV6-5 and TRBJ2-7; 9 nucleotides agree with TRBD1. The CDR3 loop spans 14 amino acids. Unmatched junction bases numbered 10, after V lost 8 bases and J lost 5 bases. CDR1 is MNHEY and CDR2 is SVGAGI in the germline V gene. The CDR3 reads CASQDTGGRDEQYF. The CDR3 coding sequence is TGTGCCAGCCAGGATACAGGGGGCAGGGACGAGCAGTACTTC.

The chain carries TRBV19 and TRBJ1-2; possible D gene TRBD1, 6 bases. Trimming shortened V by 9 bases and J by 4 bases, and 18 bases separated the two germline ends. This CDR3 is 14 amino acids long. Germline V CDR1 and CDR2: LNHDA, SQIVND (reference sequence). The CDR3 sequence is CASGQQLGAYGYTF. The DNA of the CDR3 is TGTGCCAGCGGACAGCAATTGGGGGCCTATGGCTACACCTTC. The complete variable domain, with remaining parts taken from reference TRBV19 and TRBJ1-2, reads DGGITQSPKYLFRKEGQNVTLSCEQNLNHDAMYWYRQDPGQGLRLIYYSQIVNDFQKGDIAEGYSVSREKKESFPLTVTSAQKNPTAFYLCASGQQLGAYGYTFGSGTRLTVV.

The chain recombines TRBV28 with TRBJ2-4, with TRBD1 matching over 9 bases. Trimming at V came to 4 bases and at J to 1 base, leaving 11 bases not matched to a gene. The germline V gene has CDR1 MDHEN and CDR2 SYDVKM. The CDR3 totals 18 residues. In DNA form, the CDR3 reads TGTGCCAGCAGTTCCCCGGGGACAGGGAGGGAGGCCAAAAACATTCAGTACTTC. It specifies CASSSPGTGREAKNIQYF.

V gene TRBV11-2 combines with J gene TRBJ2-4, with TRBD1 as a possible D gene (6 bases). The CDR3 runs to 18 residues. V gave up 3 bases and J gave up 3 bases, with 21 bases separating them. Per germline, CDR1 SGHAT and CDR2 FQNNGV. The CDR3 coding sequence is TGTGCCAGCAGCTTGGGGGCAGGGGATTGTTCTTACAAAAACATTCAGTACTTC. Amino acid sequence: CASSLGAGDCSYKNIQYF.

This clone was detected only once. The chain couples TRBV15 to TRBJ1-1, with unresolved D. This CDR3 comprises 14 residues. The V end lost 1 base, the J end lost 4 bases, and 10 bases lay between the germline ends. CDR1 LNHNV and CDR2 YYDKDF come from the germline V gene (reference sequence). CDR3 nucleotides: TGTGCCACCAGCAGAGCCGGGGAGGGCACTGAAGCTTTCTTT. It codes for CATSRAGEGTEAFF.

The rearrangement uses TRBV19 and TRBJ1-1; TRBD1 aligns across 9 bases. V lost 3 bases, J lost 2 bases, and 4 bases stayed unmatched. The CDR3 is made up of 15 amino acids. CDR1 is LNHDA and CDR2 is SQIVND in the germline V gene (reference sequence). The CDR3 here is CASSIVGQGNTEAFF. In DNA, the CDR3 is TGTGCCAGTAGTATCGTGGGACAGGGAAACACTGAAGCTTTCTTT.

The gene calls are TRBV18 and TRBJ2-3, with D possibly TRBD1 on 5 matching bases. The germline gives CDR1 KGHSH, CDR2 LQKENI. Between the trimmed V and J ends, which lost 5 bases and 6 bases, there was a span of 12 bases. The CDR3 length is 13 residues. For the CDR3, the DNA is TGTGCCAGCTCAGGGCAGGGATCGGATACGCAGTATTTT. Protein: CASSGQGSDTQYF.

The gene calls are TRBV9 and TRBJ1-5, with 8 nucleotides matching TRBD1. CDR3 size: 14 residues. In germline, CDR1 is SGDLS, CDR2 YYNGEE. V lost 3 bases to trimming and J lost 6 bases; unmatched junction nucleotides: 5. Here the CDR3 DNA reads TGTGCCAGCAGCGCGACAGGGGACGGTCAGCCCCAGCATTTT. Translation gives CASSATGDGQPQHF.

This sequence joins TRBV19 and TRBJ2-2, with TRBD2 matching 9 bases. J lost 5 bases, V lost 9 bases, and 7 bases had no gene match. Germline lookup yields CDR1 LNHDA and CDR2 SQIVND (reference sequence). This CDR3 region has 14 residues. Written as DNA, the CDR3 is TGTGCCAGCACCCTAGCGGGAATGACCGGGGAGCTGTTTTTT. Amino acid sequence: CASTLAGMTGELFF.

The chain uses TRBV6-5 and TRBJ1-1; a possible D gene is TRBD1 (6 bases). This CDR3 is 14 amino acids long. V was clipped by 7 bases and J by 2 bases, with 14 bases between them. The germline V gene encodes CDR1 MNHEY and CDR2 SVGAGI. CDR3 protein: CASTQRTVNTEAFF. CDR3 DNA sequence: TGTGCCAGCACCCAGAGGACAGTTAACACTGAAGCTTTCTTT.

In DNA, the CDR3 is TGCGCCAGCAGCCAAGATAGATCGGGGTCCAATCAGCCCCAGCATTTT. It codes for CASSQDRSGSNQPQHF. The V call is TRBV4-3, the J call TRBJ1-5; D remains ambiguous. V lost 0 bases to trimming and J lost 3 bases, with 12 bases between them. The CDR3 totals 16 residues. Germline values: CDR1 LGHNA, CDR2 YSLEER.

J is TRBJ2-7 and V is TRBV18, with 9 bases that match TRBD1. Per germline, CDR1 KGHSH and CDR2 LQKENI. This CDR3 has 16 amino acids. V trimming: 3 bases; J trimming: 0 bases; junction bases outside the gene matches: 6. CDR3 nucleotide sequence: TGTGCCAGCTCACCTGGGACAGGGCAGAGCTCCTACGAGCAGTACTTC. It codes for CASSPGTGQSSYEQYF.

The rearrangement uses TRBV30 and TRBJ1-3; no definite D call. V was pared by 0 bases and J by 0 bases, with 6 bases between. The CDR3 runs to 14 residues. CDR1 and CDR2 from the germline V gene are GTSNPN and SVGIG (reference sequence). CDR3 region: CAWSVAVSGNTIYF. CDR3 DNA sequence: TGTGCCTGGAGTGTAGCGGTCTCTGGAAACACCATATATTTT. The variable domain in full, completed from reference TRBV30 and TRBJ1-3, reads SQTIHQWPATLVQPVGSPLSLECTVEGTSNPNLYWYRQAAGRGLQLLFYSVGIGQISSEVPQNLSASRPQDRQFILSSKKLLLSDSGFYLCAWSVAVSGNTIYFGEGSWLTVV.

The V call is TRBV5-6, the J call TRBJ2-2, with D possibly being TRBD2 (7 bases). The V gene lost 3 bases and the J gene lost 4 bases, with 16 bases spanning the gap. The CDR3 is 16 residues long. The germline V gene encodes CDR1 SGHDT and CDR2 YYEEEE. This CDR3 is CASSYPRGATTGELFF. The CDR3 DNA is TGTGCCAGCAGCTATCCCCGGGGGGCGACCACCGGGGAGCTGTTTTTT.

The CDR3 reads CASSYGLAGPNQYF. Here the CDR3 DNA reads TGTGCCAGCAGCTATGGACTAGCGGGCCCCAACCAGTACTTC. The chain combines TRBV5-6 with TRBJ2-5; 11 bases are shared with TRBD2. CDR1 and CDR2 (germline): SGHDT, YYEEEE. Unmatched junction bases numbered 8, after V lost 3 bases and J lost 10 bases. The CDR3 length is 14 residues.

This rearrangement joins TRBV7-9 to TRBJ2-1, with 8 bases aligning to TRBD2. V lost 5 bases and J lost 6; bases outside the gene matches: 15. The CDR3 is 17 residues long. The germline gives CDR1 SEHNR, CDR2 FQNEAQ (reference sequence). The CDR3 nucleotides read TGTGCCAGCAGCCCCGGTGATGGGCTAGCGGGTTTCAATGAGCAGTTCTTC. Translating it yields CASSPGDGLAGFNEQFF.

As DNA, the CDR3 is TGTGCCACCAATGAGCGGGACACAGATACGCAGTATTTT. Protein product: CATNERDTDTQYF. The rearrangement links TRBV10-3 to TRBJ2-3; 7 bases are a match to TRBD2. The CDR3 loop spans 13 amino acids. CDR1 is ENHRY, CDR2 SYGVKD, per germline. V lost 10 bases and J lost 2; bases outside the gene matches: 6.

The chain is built from TRBV27 and TRBJ2-1; D is undetermined. Between the trimmed V and J ends, which lost 3 bases and 3 bases, there was a span of 6 bases. This CDR3 comprises 13 residues. Germline V gene data show CDR1 as MNHEY and CDR2 as SMNVEV (reference sequence). CDR3: CASSFGSYNEQFF. CDR3 in DNA: TGTGCCAGCAGTTTCGGTAGCTACAATGAGCAGTTCTTC.

In its sample, this clone was seen a few times. This chain joins TRBV5-1 and TRBJ1-1; D ambiguous. Trimming left V 0 bases short and J 5 bases short, with 8 bases between. Germline V gene data show CDR1 as SGHRS and CDR2 as YFSETQ. This CDR3 spans 13 amino acids. CDR3 loop: CASSLAPGTEAFF. The CDR3 nucleotides read TGCGCCAGCAGCTTGGCCCCGGGGACTGAAGCTTTCTTT. Full variable domain (remainder filled in from reference TRBV5-1 and TRBJ1-1): KAGVTQTPRYLIKTRGQQVTLSCSPISGHRSVSWYQQTPGQGLQFLFEYFSETQRNKGNFPGRFSGRQFSNSRSEMNVSTLELGDSALYLCASSLAPGTEAFFGQGTRLTVV.

The rearrangement uses TRBV27 and TRBJ2-1; 11 bases match TRBD2. V dropped 2 bases and J dropped 5; count of bases not matched to a gene: 8. The CDR3 covers 17 residues. Germline V lookup: CDR1 MNHEY, CDR2 SMNVEV (reference sequence). The CDR3 reads CASSLIPLTSGNNEQFF. The CDR3 DNA reads TGTGCCAGCAGTTTAATTCCCCTGACTAGCGGGAACAATGAGCAGTTCTTC.

The chain links TRBV7-2 to TRBJ2-7, with D possibly TRBD2 on 6 matching bases. The CDR3 has 14 amino acids. V lost 1 base to trimming and J lost 3 bases, with 10 bases between them. Germline CDR1 SGHTA, CDR2 FQGNSA. The CDR3 sequence is CASSLVAGYYEQYF. The DNA for the CDR3 is TGTGCCAGCAGCTTAGTTGCGGGGTACTACGAGCAGTACTTC.